The 22 T cell receptor beta chains below come from one sample, sequenced in a study of shared clonotypes between healthy human individuals. Profiling relied on immunoSEQ multiplex PCR, and the TCRdb table lists in-frame clones only, not all of them. Of about 1 million clones listed, about 84% are singletons. Sequencing input: memory CD4+ T cells from PBMCs. As to subset: CD45RA-negative fraction. These TCRs come from a man between 18 and 35 years old in good health. Some clones in this sample may be carry-over from other donors' samples.

Only a few counts were recorded for this clone. V gene TRBV29-1 combines with J gene TRBJ1-5; D unresolved. This CDR3 comprises 8 residues. The V gene lost 8 bases and the J gene lost 11 bases, with 7 bases spanning the gap. The V gene's germline CDR1 is SQVTM and CDR2 ANQGSEA. This chain's CDR3 is CSPPSQHF. In nucleotides, the CDR3 is TGCAGCCCCCCCTCCCAGCATTTT. Looking up the rest from reference TRBV29-1 and TRBJ1-5 gives the full variable domain: SAVISQKPSRDICQRGTSLTIQCQVDSQVTMMFWYRQQPGQSLTLIATANQGSEATYESGFVIDKFPISRPNLTFSTLTVSNMSPEDSSIYLCSPPSQHFGDGTRLSIL.

The chain recombines TRBV20-1 with TRBJ2-1; D not resolved. This CDR3 contains 10 residues. V shed 3 bases and J shed 9 bases, with 6 bases lying between them. Germline lookup yields CDR1 DFQATT and CDR2 SNEGSKA (reference sequence). DNA of the CDR3: TGCAGTGCTAGTCGGCGTGAGCAGTTCTTC. This codes for CSASRREQFF.

The chain has TRBV11-3 and TRBJ2-3, with D tentatively TRBD2 (6 bases). Germline V CDR1 and CDR2: SGHNT, YENEEA. The CDR3 runs 15 residues. With 4 bases removed from V and 0 bases from J, the gap between germline ends came to 11 bases. The CDR3 region has the DNA TGTGCCAGCAGCTCTACCGGGACTAGCACAGATACGCAGTATTTT. It translates to CASSSTGTSTDTQYF.

The V gene is TRBV2, the J gene TRBJ1-1, with D possibly being TRBD1 (6 bases). V was cut by 7 bases and J by 1 base, with 10 bases left in between. CDR1 is SNHLY, CDR2 FYNNEI, per germline. This CDR3 has 13 amino acids. Written as DNA, the CDR3 is TGTGCCAGCATACTACAGGGGAACACTGAAGCTTTCTTT. Its protein is CASILQGNTEAFF.

The rearrangement joins TRBV6-1 to TRBJ2-2; D call uncertain. Germline V gene sequence: CDR1 MNHNS, CDR2 SASEGT. The germline V and J ends were trimmed by 6 bases and 6 bases, with 11 bases remaining between them. This CDR3 contains 13 residues. The CDR3, as DNA: TGTGCCAGCAGGTGGGATTTCCCCGGGGAGCTGTTTTTT. Translated, it gives CASRWDFPGELFF.

J is TRBJ1-1 and V is TRBV30, with a possible D match to TRBD1 (5 bases). Per germline, CDR1 GTSNPN and CDR2 SVGIG (reference sequence). The CDR3 totals 13 residues. The germline V and J ends were trimmed by 0 bases and 10 bases, with 15 bases remaining between them. The CDR3 DNA sequence: TGTGCCTGGAGTGTACAAGAGGGACTAGGAGCTTTCTTT. Protein sequence: CAWSVQEGLGAFF.

The chain carries TRBV5-1 and TRBJ1-5, with D hard to call. The CDR3 covers 15 residues. V lost 5 bases to trimming and J lost 0 bases, with 12 bases between them. Germline V CDR1 and CDR2: SGHRS, YFSETQ. CDR3 amino acids: CASSVGANSNQPQHF. The CDR3, as DNA: TGCGCCAGCAGTGTGGGAGCAAATAGCAATCAGCCCCAGCATTTT.

The chain carries TRBV7-2 and TRBJ1-5, with D hard to call. V was pared by 1 base and J by 0 bases, with 4 bases between. Germline V gives CDR1 SGHTA, CDR2 FQGNSA. The CDR3 is 14 residues long. The CDR3 coding sequence is TGTGCCAGCAGCTTAGGCCCTAGCAATCAGCCCCAGCATTTT. It is translated as CASSLGPSNQPQHF. Filled out from reference TRBV7-2 and TRBJ1-5, the complete variable domain reads GAGVSQSPSNKVTEKGKDVELRCDPISGHTALYWYRQSLGQGLEFLIYFQGNSAPDKSGLPSDRFSAERTGGSVSTLTIQRTQQEDSAVYLCASSLGPSNQPQHFGDGTRLSIL.

This clone has just one count. The rearrangement joins TRBV2 to TRBJ2-1, with a tentative D call TRBD2 (5 bases). Germline V gives CDR1 SNHLY, CDR2 FYNNEI. V shed 4 bases and J shed 7 bases, with 17 bases lying between them. The CDR3 contains 15 residues. The CDR3 DNA reads as TGTGCCAGCAGTGGGAGGCTCCCTTTGGGGAATGAGCAGTTCTTC. Translation: CASSGRLPLGNEQFF.

The V and J genes are TRBV13 and TRBJ2-1; maybe TRBD2 (6 bases). V was cut by 5 bases and J by 2 bases, with 13 bases left in between. CDR1 PRHDT and CDR2 FYEKMQ come from the germline V gene (reference sequence). CDR3 size: 15 residues. CDR3 sequence: CASSPGGDPYNEQFF. CDR3 coding DNA: TGTGCCAGCAGCCCCGGCGGGGACCCCTACAATGAGCAGTTCTTC.

The chain couples TRBV14 to TRBJ2-7; possibly TRBD2 for D (6 bases). Between the trimmed V and J ends, which lost 3 bases and 2 bases, there was a span of 14 bases. The CDR3 contains 15 residues. Germline-derived CDR1 and CDR2 are SGHDN and FVKESK. The CDR3 loop is CASSQSSGRAYEQYF. The CDR3 DNA is TGTGCCAGCAGCCAGTCCAGCGGGCGGGCCTACGAGCAGTACTTC.

The chain couples TRBV5-1 to TRBJ2-7, with 9 positions matching TRBD1. The CDR3 consists of 15 residues. With V trimmed by 1 base and J by 3 bases, 5 bases remained unmatched. Germline V lookup: CDR1 SGHRS, CDR2 YFSETQ. CDR3 coding DNA: TGCGCCAGCAGCTTGTTTATGGGACAGGGCTACGAGCAGTACTTC. Residues: CASSLFMGQGYEQYF.

The gene calls are TRBV6-5 and TRBJ2-7; 9 bases line up with TRBD2. V lost 6 bases, J lost 4 bases, and 10 bases stayed unmatched. Per germline, CDR1 MNHEY and CDR2 SVGAGI. The length of the CDR3 is 15 residues. CDR3 residues: CASSRHSGSTYEQYF. CDR3 DNA sequence: TGTGCCAGCAGCCGCCATAGCGGGAGTACGTACGAGCAGTACTTC.

CDR3 protein: CASSWGGVDGQAFF. In nucleotides, the CDR3 is TGTGCCAGCAGTTGGGGAGGGGTTGACGGGCAAGCTTTCTTT. The V gene is TRBV5-5, the J gene TRBJ1-1, with D possibly being TRBD1 (5 bases). Looked up from germline, CDR1 is SGHKS and CDR2 is YYEKEE (reference sequence). V was clipped by 5 bases and J by 9 bases, with 20 bases between them. This CDR3 comprises 14 residues.

The J gene is TRBJ2-3, the V gene TRBV4-1, with 11 bases that match TRBD2. This CDR3 has 14 amino acids. Germline loops: CDR1 MGHRA, CDR2 YSYEKL. After removal of 4 bases from V and 6 bases from J, the junction contained 3 bases not matched to a gene. CDR3 sequence reads: CASSLTSGMDTQYF. The CDR3 DNA follows: TGCGCCAGCAGCCTGACTAGCGGGATGGATACGCAGTATTTT.

This clone is a singleton in its sample. The chain recombines TRBV2 with TRBJ2-1, with 9 nucleotides matching TRBD1. With V trimmed by 6 bases and J by 4 bases, 10 bases remained unmatched. Germline V gene data show CDR1 as SNHLY and CDR2 as FYNNEI. The CDR3 has 16 residues. The CDR3 DNA is TGTGCCAGCAGCCTACAAGGACAGGGGTTGTACAATGAGCAGTTCTTC. Its protein product is CASSLQGQGLYNEQFF.

Concerning this clone: In the same sample, other DNA sequences code for this CDR3. The chain uses TRBV7-2 and TRBJ2-1, with TRBD1 matching over 7 bases. After removal of 5 bases from V and 1 base from J, the junction contained 2 bases not matched to a gene. CDR1 SGHTA and CDR2 FQGNSA come from the germline V gene. This CDR3 comprises 14 residues. The chain's CDR3 is CASSADRSYNEQFF. In DNA form, the CDR3 reads TGTGCCAGCAGCGCGGACAGGTCCTACAATGAGCAGTTCTTC.

This chain links TRBV27 with TRBJ2-7, with D perhaps being TRBD1 or TRBD2 (6 bases each). Germline CDR1 reads MNHEY; CDR2 reads SMNVEV (reference sequence). The ends were cut back, 3 bases at V and 2 bases at J, with 26 bases in the middle. This CDR3 has 19 amino acids. CDR3 DNA: TGTGCCAGCAGTTTCCTTGGTAGGCCCCGGGGGACAACGACCTACGAGCAGTACTTC. As protein: CASSFLGRPRGTTTYEQYF.

A remark on this clone: The sample carries other DNA sequences with the same CDR3. The chain has TRBV28 and TRBJ1-1; D is undetermined. The germline CDR1 and CDR2 sequences are MDHEN and SYDVKM. V lost 7 bases and J lost 5, with 5 bases in between. The CDR3 is 10 residues long. CDR3 in amino acids: CASKRTEAFF. The CDR3, as DNA: TGTGCCAGCAAGAGAACTGAAGCTTTCTTT.

The chain uses TRBV21-1 and TRBJ1-5; the D call TRBD1 from the table was never checked on the DNA. TRBV21-1 is an annotated pseudogene. This CDR3 is 17 amino acids long. As DNA, the CDR3 is TGTGCCAGCAGCAGAACAGACCGGGACAGCTTCAATCAGCCCCAGCATTTT. It yields the protein CASSRTDRDSFNQPQHF.

The rearrangement joins TRBV28 to TRBJ1-4, with D uncertain. Germline V lookup: CDR1 MDHEN, CDR2 SYDVKM. V was cut by 5 bases and J by 6 bases, with 16 bases left in between. This CDR3 is 15 amino acids long. In DNA form, the CDR3 reads TGTGCCAGCAGTGGGAGAGCTTCGAATTATGAAAAACTGTTTTTT. This sequence encodes CASSGRASNYEKLFF.

The rearrangement uses TRBV27 and TRBJ1-5, with D tentatively TRBD1 (5 bases). Trimming removed 3 bases from V and 3 bases from J, with 9 bases in between. Germline values: CDR1 MNHEY, CDR2 SMNVEV (reference sequence). The CDR3 loop spans 14 amino acids. CDR3 amino acids: CASSFSGINQPQHF. The DNA of the CDR3 is TGTGCCAGCAGTTTTTCAGGGATCAATCAGCCCCAGCATTTT.